The 10 T cell receptor beta chains presented below share a single source sample, sequenced in a study of T cells in Graves' hyperthyroidism and ophthalmopathy. The investigators amplified TCR beta CDR3 regions from RNA transcripts. HTBI primers drove first-round RT-PCR of the TCR CDR3. TCRdb used MiXCR to reprocess the multiplex PCR reads, holding one entry per CDR3 protein. This sample carries over 350,000 distinct CDR3 sequences, over 12% of them seen once, and the ten largest clones take around 27%. The specimen sequenced was blood. The source of these receptors is a man aged 50 or older with Graves' ophthalmopathy.

J is TRBJ2-5 and V is TRBV7-9; D is undetermined. The CDR3 loop spans 13 amino acids. CDR1 and CDR2 (germline): SEHNR, FQNEAQ (reference sequence). V dropped 3 bases and J dropped 2 bases, with 7 bases sitting between them. CDR3 amino acids: CASSFQEQETQYF. The CDR3 region has the DNA TGTGCCAGCAGCTTCCAGGAGCAAGAGACCCAGTACTTC.

To note about this clonotype: One base away lies a much larger clone, so this may be a sequencing read error. The gene calls are TRBV10-3 and TRBJ2-7, with 7 nucleotides matching TRBD1. Germline V gene sequence: CDR1 ENHRY, CDR2 SYGVKD. CDR3 length: 14 residues. The CDR3 reads CAINSWDSSYEHYF. In nucleotides, the CDR3 is TGTGCCATCAACTCTTGGGACAGCTCCTACGAGCATTACTTC.

V is TRBV5-6 and J is TRBJ1-5; 10 bases align to TRBD1. Germline CDR1 and CDR2: SGHDT and YYEEEE. The CDR3 covers 17 residues. The J segment lost 2 bases and the V segment lost 1 base, leaving 6 bases of the junction unmatched. The CDR3 DNA sequence: TGTGCCAGCAGCTTGCAGACTGGGACAGGGGGCAATCAGCCCCAGCATTTT. Its protein is CASSLQTGTGGNQPQHF.

This clonotype was picked up many times. J is TRBJ2-7 and V is TRBV27; tentative D call: TRBD1 (6 bases). This CDR3 contains 14 residues. Trimming cost V 6 bases and J 0 bases, with 12 bases left between them. Germline V gene sequence: CDR1 MNHEY, CDR2 SMNVEV (reference sequence). CDR3 in amino acids: CASRSGVSSYEQYF. As DNA, the CDR3 is TGTGCCAGCAGGTCAGGGGTCAGCTCCTACGAGCAGTACTTC.

This clonotype was counted many times. This rearrangement joins TRBV20-1 to TRBJ1-2; D is uncertain. This CDR3 comprises 13 residues. V was cut by 6 bases and J by 5 bases, with 16 bases left in between. Looked up from germline, CDR1 is DFQATT and CDR2 is SNEGSKA (reference sequence). This CDR3 reads CSAAEPWEYGYTF. The CDR3 coding sequence is TGCAGTGCGGCGGAACCTTGGGAGTATGGCTACACCTTC.

V gene TRBV6-1 combines with J gene TRBJ2-2; 8 bases agree with TRBD1. Germline CDR1 reads MNHNS; CDR2 reads SASEGT. This CDR3 is built from 15 residues. V was pared by 6 bases and J by 4 bases, with 7 bases of the junction left unmatched. For the CDR3, the DNA is TGTGCCAGCAGACCTGACAGGGGAGTCACCGGGGAGCTGTTTTTT. Its translation is CASRPDRGVTGELFF.

This clonotype was seen many times. This sequence joins TRBV5-6 and TRBJ2-1; D gene ambiguous. The CDR3 extends over 13 amino acids. Trimming removed 2 bases from V and 5 bases from J, with 8 bases in between. Germline V lookup: CDR1 SGHDT, CDR2 YYEEEE. The CDR3, as DNA: TGTGCCAGCAGCTTCCCACTTAACAATGAGCAGTTCTTC. Its translation: CASSFPLNNEQFF. Full variable domain (rest looked up from reference TRBV5-6 and TRBJ2-1): DAGVTQSPTHLIKTRGQQVTLRCSPKSGHDTVSWYQQALGQGPQFIFQYYEEEERQRGNFPDRFSGHQFPNYSSELNVNALLLGDSALYLCASSFPLNNEQFFGPGTRLTVL.

This clonotype has ten or more counts. The chain recombines TRBV11-2 with TRBJ2-4; possible D gene TRBD1, 7 bases. Trimming took 1 base from V and 2 from J, leaving 18 bases between them. Germline V lookup: CDR1 SGHAT, CDR2 FQNNGV. CDR3 length equals 18 residues. This CDR3 is CASSLVPPGGMTKNIQYF. DNA of the CDR3: TGTGCCAGCAGCTTAGTTCCCCCAGGGGGGATGACCAAAAACATTCAGTACTTC.

The table lists this clonotype with many counts. The chain has TRBV30 and TRBJ1-2; D possibly corresponds to TRBD1 (5 bases). This CDR3 has 11 amino acids. V was shortened by 0 bases and J by 7 bases, with 6 bases between the two germline ends. Per germline, CDR1 GTSNPN and CDR2 SVGIG (reference sequence). CDR3 coding DNA: TGTGCCTGGAGTGTAGGGGTTGGCTACACCTTC. It translates to CAWSVGVGYTF. The full variable domain, rest sourced from reference TRBV30 and TRBJ1-2, is SQTIHQWPATLVQPVGSPLSLECTVEGTSNPNLYWYRQAAGRGLQLLFYSVGIGQISSEVPQNLSASRPQDRQFILSSKKLLLSDSGFYLCAWSVGVGYTFGSGTRLTVV.

The V gene is TRBV12-3 or TRBV12-4, the J gene TRBJ1-6; 7 bases line up with TRBD1. The V and J ends lost 5 bases and 7 bases, in that order; junction bases with no gene match: 8. The CDR3 totals 15 residues. This CDR3 reads CASSTQGGGNSPLHF. CDR3 sequence (DNA): TGTGCCAGCAGTACCCAGGGGGGAGGGAATTCACCCCTCCACTTT.